Listed below are T cell receptor beta chains from one sample, sequenced in a study of blood T cell repertoires in COVID-19. Method: immunoSEQ multiplex PCR; TCRdb's copy keeps in-frame clones and lacks some. The data contain 100,000 to 120,000 clones, about 85% of them singletons. Sequencing input: peripheral blood. The receptors come from a man in his fifties or sixties with acute or convalescent COVID-19. Each CDR3 is given with its conserved first and last residue. A D gene is named only where the DNA matches it firmly. Not every row has a clone size; where given, it reads once, few, many or a size class.

.	TRBV6-5	TRBJ1-6	.	TGTGCCAGCAGTTACTCTCAGGGCAGGGGTGATTCACCCCTCCACTTT	CASSYSQGRGDSPLHF
.	TRBV30	TRBJ2-1	.	TGTGCCTGGAGTGTGTCGGCGGGGCGTTACAATGAGCAGTTCTTC	CAWSVSAGRYNEQFF
.	TRBV6-5	TRBJ1-1	.	TGTGCCAGCAGTTTGAGCGGCACTGAAGCTTTCTTT	CASSLSGTEAFF
TRBD1	TRBV19	TRBJ2-2	.	TGTGCCAGTAGGGGACAGAAGAACACCGGGGAGCTGTTTTTT	CASRGQKNTGELFF
TRBD1	TRBV4-1	TRBJ1-6	once	TGCGCCAGCAGCCAAGGGACAGGATGGTCACCCCTCCACTTT	CASSQGTGWSPLHF
.	TRBV9	TRBJ2-3	.	TGTGCCAGCAACGTGGGGGGGGGCAAGGCAGATACGCAGTATTTT	CASNVGGGKADTQYF
TRBD1	TRBV6-5	TRBJ1-1	few	TGTGCCAGCAGTTACGGGACAGGGATCACTGAAGCTTTCTTT	CASSYGTGITEAFF
.	TRBV6-1	TRBJ2-1	.	TGTGCCAGCAGTGAAAGACAGAACTACAATGAGCAGTTCTTC	CASSERQNYNEQFF
TRBD1	TRBV7-9	TRBJ2-1	once	TGTGCCAGCAGCTTCCTACAGGGGCCCTTATACAATGAGCAGTTCTTC	CASSFLQGPLYNEQFF
.	TRBV9	TRBJ1-2	.	TGTGCCAGCAGCGTAGGTTGGGGGCTTAACTATGGCTACACCTTC	CASSVGWGLNYGYTF
.	TRBV6-5	TRBJ2-7	.	TGTGCCAGCAGTCGCAGGGGCTACGAGCAGTACTTC	CASSRRGYEQYF
.	TRBV30	TRBJ1-6	.	TGTGCCTGGAGTTGGGGTAGGGGTTCACCCCTCCACTTT	CAWSWGRGSPLHF
TRBD2	TRBV5-4	TRBJ2-1	.	TGTGCCAGCAGTCCCGGGACTAGCGGGGGATCTGCGTACAATGAGCAGTTCTTC	CASSPGTSGGSAYNEQFF
TRBD1	TRBV7-3	TRBJ1-2	.	TGTGCCAGCAGCTTAACCGACCGAATCTCGGGACAGGTCATCTTC	CASSLTDRISGQVIF
TRBD2	TRBV5-1	TRBJ2-3	.	TGCGCCAGCAGCGTGAAAGGACTAGGTTCAGATACGCAGTATTTT	CASSVKGLGSDTQYF
TRBD1	TRBV9	TRBJ1-2	.	TGTGCCAGCAGCGTAGGAGGGGACAGAGTTTATGGCTACACCTTC	CASSVGGDRVYGYTF
TRBD1	TRBV24-1	TRBJ1-5	once	TGTGCCACCAGCCAAGCAGGGGGCAGTCAGCCCCAGCATTTT	CATSQAGGSQPQHF
TRBD1	TRBV10-3	TRBJ2-3	.	TGTGCCACCTTAGACAGGGCTATAGATACGCAGTATTTT	CATLDRAIDTQYF
TRBD2	TRBV10-3	TRBJ2-5	.	TGTGCCATCAGCTCGGGACTAGCGGGGGGAGAGACCCAGTACTTC	CAISSGLAGGETQYF
TRBD2	TRBV5-1	TRBJ2-1	.	TGCGCCAGCAGCTGGACCGGGACTAGCGGGGGGGAAAAGTCAGTAAACAATGAGCAGTTCTTC	CASSWTGTSGGEKSVNNEQFF
TRBD1	TRBV2	TRBJ1-5	.	TGTGCCAGCAGTCGGGACAGGGACAATCAGCCCCAGCATTTT	CASSRDRDNQPQHF
TRBD1	TRBV28	TRBJ1-5	once	TGTGCCAGCAGCTGGGACGGACAGGGAATAGGGCAGCCCCAGCATTTT	CASSWDGQGIGQPQHF
.	TRBV7-9	TRBJ1-1	once	TGTGCCAGCAGCTCAGGGTTGCCAGGCTTGAACACTGAAGCTTTCTTT	CASSSGLPGLNTEAFF
TRBD2	TRBV5-5	TRBJ2-3	.	TGTGCCAGCAGCTTGCGGGACTACACAGATACGCAGTATTTT	CASSLRDYTDTQYF
TRBD1	TRBV7-6	TRBJ2-5	.	TGTGCCAGCAGCTTACTCGACAGGGCCGGTCAAGAGACCCAGTACTTC	CASSLLDRAGQETQYF
.	TRBV11-1	TRBJ2-2	.	TGTGCCAGCAGTACGTATTACCCAGGGCGCACCGGGGAGCTGTTTTTT	CASSTYYPGRTGELFF
.	TRBV6-1	TRBJ1-5	.	TGTGCCAGCAGTGAACAGGGAAACCAGCCCCAGCATTTT	CASSEQGNQPQHF
.	TRBV6-2/TRBV6-3	TRBJ1-4	.	TGTGCCAGCAGTTACTCGCGGGGGATTGAAAAACTGTTTTTT	CASSYSRGIEKLFF
.	TRBV15	TRBJ1-5	.	TGTGCCACCAAGGAGAACTATAGCAATCAGCCCCAGCATTTT	CATKENYSNQPQHF
.	TRBV6-6	TRBJ1-1	.	TGTGCCAGCAGCTGGGGTGGGGCAGCCGGTTACACTGAAGCTTTCTTT	CASSWGGAAGYTEAFF
TRBD1	TRBV30	TRBJ1-1	.	TGTGCCTGGCAACAGGGGTTGAACACTGAAGCTTTCTTT	CAWQQGLNTEAFF
.	TRBV6-5	TRBJ2-6	once	TGTGCCAGCAGCCTATCCCGAGGGGCCAACGTCCTGACTTTC	CASSLSRGANVLTF